This entry describes one TCR beta chain. This clone occurred once. Its binding antigen is unknown. Nothing much larger sits one base from this clone, and base qualities are not available. The data originate from a study of blood T cell repertoires in COVID-19 (TCRdb year 2020). About the investigation overall: Samples covering the acute and convalescent phases of COVID-19 were provided by collaborators in the United States, Italy and Spain. The material from the prospective study consisted of cDNA or gDNA derived from T cells, B-cell-depleted T cells, or PBMCs. Subjects who had been exposed to COVID-19, were actively infected with it, or had recovered from it provided the deeply sampled blood TCRbeta repertoires that made up the dataset. The repertoires were released in a freely available public database intended as a resource for research on the immune response to SARS-CoV-2. Samples were obtained from the ongoing ImmuneRACE study (first 160 participants) and from approximately 1,200 subjects provided by 6 global collaborators. Sample metadata almost always included a de-identified subject ID, COVID-19 status, age in years and sex. Where available, HLA class I and class II types were obtained from metadata supplied by the sample provider rather than from assay-based typing. The research as a whole found: Clinical and demographic metadata were provided uncurated, with the amount varying by source and participant.

Enrolling through a virtual design, the prospective study's participants ranged in age from roughly 18 to 89 years and lived across some 22 United States geographic areas. In the prospective study, participants were assigned to cohorts based on the clinical history participants reported in a screening survey and a study questionnaire. ImmuneRACE Cohort 3 recovered participants were defined by two consecutive negative NP/OP PCR tests, healthcare professional clearance, or symptom resolution. In the prospective study, whole blood, serum and a nasopharyngeal or oropharyngeal swab were collected from each participant by mobile phlebotomists. Participants in the prospective study had the option to provide additional blood draws and questionnaires over a roughly two-month period. Before DNA extraction, blood samples from the prospective study were shipped at room temperature or frozen. TCRbeta CDR3 regions were amplified from genomic DNA by means of the immunoSEQ Assay, a bias-controlled multiplex PCR. The authors processed their data as follows. Nucleated cell counts per sample were estimated from amplification of reference gene primers within the assay. To quantify the absolute abundance of each unique TCRbeta CDR3 rearrangement, sequence reads were collapsed and filtered. For each sample, productive Simpson clonality was calculated as the square root of Simpson's diversity index over productive rearrangements. The source is immuneACCESS, and TCRdb retained only in-frame sequences with V and J called. Part of the clones is not carried over; for the studies checked, unresolved V genes explain less than half of this, and the remainder is unexplained. The DNA was the basis for D and trimming; V, J and clone size are from that table. Recorded for this sample are 150,000 to 200,000 clones; around 82% of them occurred a single time. Approximately 5.4% of the sample lies in the top ten.

The clonotype comes from a middle-aged man who had recovered from COVID-19. The specimen sequenced was PBMCs or T cells enriched from blood (not recorded which).

The CDR3: CAITDSLNQPQHF. The bases read TGTGCCATCACAGACAGCCTCAATCAGCCCCAGCATTTT. The sequence links TRBV10-3 to TRBJ1-5; the D segment could be TRBD1, given 5 matching bases. Measured from the cysteine to the phenylalanine, the CDR3 is 13 residues long. Just CDR3 DNA is preserved here, 39 bases in frame from base 1. CDR1 and CDR2 (ENHRY, SYGVKD) derive from the germline V gene. V is clipped by 7 bases and J by 3 bases, and the sequence between their germline boundaries is 10 bases long.